This entry lists 13 T cell receptor beta chains sequenced from one sample in a study of control samples from healthy donors and cancer patients. Here immunoSEQ multiplex PCR was the method, and the copy in TCRdb shows in-frame clones only, minus some. The sample has roughly 100,000 clones, about four fifths seen once. The source material was blood. The receptor source for this set is a woman aged 45-65 years in good health.

The genes are TRBV19 and TRBJ1-4, with TRBD1 matching over 7 bases. This CDR3 has 19 residues. The germline gives CDR1 LNHDA, CDR2 SQIVND (reference sequence). Unmatched junction bases numbered 19, after V lost 9 bases and J lost 0 bases. The CDR3 loop reads CARQDEGADLLATNEKLFF. Here the CDR3 DNA reads TGTGCCAGACAAGATGAGGGGGCCGATTTACTTGCAACTAATGAAAAACTGTTTTTT. The whole variable domain, filled in from reference TRBV19 and TRBJ1-4, reads DGGITQSPKYLFRKEGQNVTLSCEQNLNHDAMYWYRQDPGQGLRLIYYSQIVNDFQKGDIAEGYSVSREKKESFPLTVTSAQKNPTAFYLCARQDEGADLLATNEKLFFGSGTQLSVL.

CDR3 in DNA: TGTGCCAGCAGTTCAGTCGCAACTAATGAAAAACTGTTTTTT. It specifies CASSSVATNEKLFF. J is TRBJ1-4 and V is TRBV7-9; D not resolved. CDR1 and CDR2 (germline): SEHNR, FQNEAQ (reference sequence). Trimming shortened V by 6 bases and J by 0 bases, and 8 bases separated the two germline ends. The CDR3 runs 14 residues.

CDR3: CASSQEGLGSSYNEQFF. The CDR3 DNA reads as TGTGCCAGCAGCCAAGAGGGACTAGGGAGCTCCTACAATGAGCAGTTCTTC. The J gene is TRBJ2-1, the V gene TRBV3-1 (or the pseudogene TRBV3-2); 8 bases match TRBD2. The CDR3 totals 17 residues. CDR1 is LGHDT, CDR2 YNNKEL, per germline (reference sequence). V trimming: 0 bases; J trimming: 0 bases; junction bases outside the gene matches: 4.

This clone was counted a single time. Mismatch with germline at one junction end may stem from a read error. The CDR3 DNA is TGTGCCTGGAGTGCCAACCCTCAGGATTTT. This sequence encodes CAWSANPQDF. The gene calls are TRBV30 and TRBJ2-3; D ambiguous. The CDR3 consists of 10 residues. Germline loops: CDR1 GTSNPN, CDR2 SVGIG (reference sequence).

This chain links TRBV4-2 with TRBJ2-1, with a weak D call TRBD1 (5 bases). V lost 0 bases and J lost 5, with 11 bases in between. The CDR3 length is 15 residues. CDR1 is LGHNA and CDR2 is YNFKEQ in the germline V gene. CDR3: CASSQEGQRHNEQFF. CDR3 DNA: TGTGCCAGCAGCCAAGAGGGGCAGAGACACAATGAGCAGTTCTTC.

The sample holds a few counts of this clone. The chain has TRBV7-3 and TRBJ2-1; 8 positions agree with TRBD1. CDR3 length: 15 residues. The trim removed 2 bases at V and 4 bases at J, leaving 4 bases unmatched. Germline V gene sequence: CDR1 SGHTA, CDR2 FQGTGA. CDR3: CASSLVTGGYNEQFF. CDR3 in DNA: TGTGCCAGCAGCTTAGTCACAGGGGGTTACAATGAGCAGTTCTTC. The full variable domain, in which reference TRBV7-3 and TRBJ2-1 provide the parts outside the CDR3, is GAGVSQTPSNKVTEKGKYVELRCDPISGHTALYWYRQSLGQGPEFLIYFQGTGAADDSGLPNDRFFAVRPEGSVSTLKIQRTERGDSAVYLCASSLVTGGYNEQFFGPGTRLTVL.

The chain is built from TRBV3-1 (or the pseudogene TRBV3-2) and TRBJ2-7, with D unclear. The V gene lost 4 bases and the J gene lost 2 bases, with 12 bases spanning the gap. The CDR3 totals 14 residues. In germline, CDR1 is LGHDT, CDR2 YNNKEL (reference sequence). CDR3 sequence: CASSPPGPAYEQYF. The CDR3, as DNA: TGTGCCAGCAGCCCCCCTGGGCCGGCCTACGAGCAGTACTTC.

The CDR3: CASSSRGTTITDTQYF. CDR3 nucleotide sequence: TGCGCCAGCAGCAGTAGGGGGACTACCATCACAGATACGCAGTATTTT. The genes are TRBV4-3 and TRBJ2-3; a possible D gene is TRBD2 (7 bases). The CDR3 is 16 residues long. V gave up 5 bases and J gave up 2 bases, with 17 bases separating them. Germline loops: CDR1 LGHNA, CDR2 YSLEER.

The chain is built from TRBV29-1 and TRBJ2-3; 7 bases fit TRBD1. The junction had 12 bases not matched to a gene; V was cut back by 6 bases and J by 0 bases. From germline, CDR1 is SQVTM and CDR2 ANQGSEA. The CDR3 runs 16 residues. CDR3 DNA sequence: TGCAGCGTGGGAACAGGGGTAGTACCGAGCACAGATACGCAGTATTTT. It translates to CSVGTGVVPSTDTQYF.

The chain joins TRBV7-9 to TRBJ2-5; D not resolved. The CDR3 has 15 amino acids. Trimming took 4 bases from V and 5 from J, leaving 17 bases between them. CDR1 SEHNR and CDR2 FQNEAQ come from the germline V gene (reference sequence). The CDR3 loop is CASSSILGVRETQYF. CDR3 coding DNA: TGTGCCAGCAGCTCGATACTCGGTGTACGGGAGACCCAGTACTTC.

The genes are TRBV28 and TRBJ1-4; tentatively, D is TRBD1 (5 bases). This CDR3 comprises 14 residues. Trimming stripped 3 bases from V and 8 bases from J, with 13 bases between. Germline V CDR1 and CDR2: MDHEN, SYDVKM. The CDR3 sequence is CASSFGGYREKLFF. As DNA, the CDR3 is TGTGCCAGCAGTTTCGGGGGATATCGAGAAAAACTGTTTTTT.

Comments on this clone: The junction does not match germline at one end; this may be a read error. The chain has TRBV7-7 and TRBJ2-2; tentatively, D is TRBD2 (5 bases). The CDR3 length is 16 residues. CDR1 is SSHAT, CDR2 FNYEAQ, per germline (reference sequence). The CDR3 region is CASSLAAGPNTGELFF. The CDR3 DNA reads as TGTGCTAGCAGCTTAGCCGCGGGTCCGAACACCGGGGAGCTGTTTTTT. Based on the CDR3 plus reference TRBV7-7 and TRBJ2-2, the full variable domain is GAGVSQSPRYKVTKRGQDVTLRCDPISSHATLYWYQQALGQGPEFLTYFNYEAQPDKSGLPSDRFSAERPEGSISTLTIQRTEQRDSAMYRCASSLAAGPNTGELFFGEGSRLTVL.

The chain carries TRBV24-1 and TRBJ2-5; TRBD1 matches at 9 bases. Germline V gene sequence: CDR1 KGHDR, CDR2 SFDVKD. The V and J ends lost 4 bases and 4 bases, in that order; junction bases with no gene match: 6. This CDR3 contains 15 residues. The CDR3 protein is CATSDLGQGTETQYF. Written as DNA, the CDR3 is TGTGCCACCAGTGACCTGGGACAGGGAACAGAGACCCAGTACTTC.